This T cell receptor (beta chain) was captured by sequencing in a study of blood T cell repertoires in COVID-19. On the study more broadly: Acute and convalescent COVID-19 samples came from the United States, Italy and Spain. Nucleic acid was either cDNA or gDNA, and it came from T cells, B-cell-depleted T cells, or PBMCs.

This CDR3 has 15 residues. The V gene's germline CDR1 is ENHRY and CDR2 SYGVKD. Trimming took off 3 bases at V and 2 bases at J, with 13 bases between the two ends. Methods used by the authors: Estimated nucleated cell counts came from reference gene primer amplification. Sequencing used immunoSEQ multiplex PCR; TCRdb keeps in-frame clones, though not all of them. The V and J calls and clone size come from that table; D and trimming were worked out from the DNA. This table has about 200,000 clones, less than 85% appearing once. Material: peripheral blood. This sequence originates from a woman between 65 and 79 years old with acute or convalescent COVID-19. The chain combines TRBV10-3 with TRBJ2-5, with TRBD2 as a possible D gene (5 bases). CDR3 nucleotide sequence: TGTGCCATCAGTGATGTTGGGAGAGGACAAGAGACCCAGTACTTC. Translating gives CAISDVGRGQETQYF.